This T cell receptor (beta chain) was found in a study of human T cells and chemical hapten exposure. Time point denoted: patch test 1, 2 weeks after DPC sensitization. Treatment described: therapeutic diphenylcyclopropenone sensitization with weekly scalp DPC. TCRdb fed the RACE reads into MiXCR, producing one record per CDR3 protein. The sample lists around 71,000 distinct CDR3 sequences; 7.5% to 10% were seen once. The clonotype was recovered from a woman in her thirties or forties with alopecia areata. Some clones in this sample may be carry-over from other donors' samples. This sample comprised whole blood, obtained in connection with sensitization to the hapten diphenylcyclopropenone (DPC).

The CDR3 protein is CASSFGGGPSKNIQYF. CDR3 coding DNA: TGTGCCAGCAGCTTCGGAGGGGGGCCGTCCAAAAACATTCAGTACTTC. This chain links TRBV7-2 with TRBJ2-4; the D gene could be TRBD1 or TRBD2 (6 bases each). Deletions cut 3 bases from V and 2 bases from J, with 14 bases between. This CDR3 has 16 residues. CDR1 SGHTA and CDR2 FQGNSA come from the germline V gene.